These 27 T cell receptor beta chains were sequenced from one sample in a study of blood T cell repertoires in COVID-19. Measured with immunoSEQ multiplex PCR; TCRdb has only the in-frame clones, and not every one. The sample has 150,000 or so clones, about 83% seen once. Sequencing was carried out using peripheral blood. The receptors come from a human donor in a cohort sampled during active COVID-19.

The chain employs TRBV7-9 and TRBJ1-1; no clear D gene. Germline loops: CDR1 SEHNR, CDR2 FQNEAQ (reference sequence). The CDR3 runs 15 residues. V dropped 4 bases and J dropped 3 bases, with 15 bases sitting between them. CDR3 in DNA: TGTGCCAGCAGCTCGACGTGGGGAGACGACACTGAAGCTTTCTTT. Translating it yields CASSSTWGDDTEAFF.

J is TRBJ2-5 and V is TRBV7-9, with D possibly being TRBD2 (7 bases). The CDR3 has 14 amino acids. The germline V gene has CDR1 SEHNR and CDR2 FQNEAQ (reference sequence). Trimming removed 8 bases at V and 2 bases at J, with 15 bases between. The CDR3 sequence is CASSGGASQETQYF. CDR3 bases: TGTGCCAGCTCGGGGGGCGCCTCACAAGAGACCCAGTACTTC. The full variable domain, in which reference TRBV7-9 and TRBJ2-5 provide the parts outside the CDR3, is DTGVSQNPRHKITKRGQNVTFRCDPISEHNRLYWYRQTLGQGPEFLTYFQNEAQLEKSRLLSDRFSAERPKGSFSTLEIQRTEQGDSAMYLCASSGGASQETQYFGPGTRLLVL.

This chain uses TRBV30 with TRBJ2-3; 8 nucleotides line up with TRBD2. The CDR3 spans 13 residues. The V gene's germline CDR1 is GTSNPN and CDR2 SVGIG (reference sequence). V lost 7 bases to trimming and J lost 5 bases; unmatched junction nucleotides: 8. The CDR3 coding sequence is TGTGCCTCCCATAGCGGGGTTGAAGATACGCAGTATTTT. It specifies CASHSGVEDTQYF.

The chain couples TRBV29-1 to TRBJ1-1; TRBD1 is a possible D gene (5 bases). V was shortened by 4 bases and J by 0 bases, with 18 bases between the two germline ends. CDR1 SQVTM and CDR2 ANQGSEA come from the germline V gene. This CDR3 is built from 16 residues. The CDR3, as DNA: TGCAGCGTTGCCGGCGGGAGGGGTTTTGTGAACACTGAAGCTTTCTTT. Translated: CSVAGGRGFVNTEAFF.

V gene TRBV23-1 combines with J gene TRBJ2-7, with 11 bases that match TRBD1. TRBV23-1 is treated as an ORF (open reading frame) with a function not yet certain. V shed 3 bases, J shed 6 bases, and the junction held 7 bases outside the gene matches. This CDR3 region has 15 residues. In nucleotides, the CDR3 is TGCGCCAGCAGTCACGGACAGGGGGCCGTTCTCGAGCAGTACTTC. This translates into CASSHGQGAVLEQYF.

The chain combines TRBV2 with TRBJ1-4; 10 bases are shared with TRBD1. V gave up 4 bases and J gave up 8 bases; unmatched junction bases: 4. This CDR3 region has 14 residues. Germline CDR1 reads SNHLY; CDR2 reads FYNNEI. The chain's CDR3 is CASSGTGGNEKLFF. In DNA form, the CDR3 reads TGTGCCAGCAGTGGGACAGGGGGAAACGAAAAACTGTTTTTT.

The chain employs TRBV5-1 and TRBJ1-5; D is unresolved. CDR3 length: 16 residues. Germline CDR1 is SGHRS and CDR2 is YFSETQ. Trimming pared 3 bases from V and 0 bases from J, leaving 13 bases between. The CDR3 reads CASSWEGSYSNQPQHF. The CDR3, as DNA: TGCGCCAGCAGCTGGGAAGGGAGCTATAGCAATCAGCCCCAGCATTTT.

CDR3 sequence reads: CAWSGLAGGPTYEQYF. CDR3 DNA sequence: TGTGCCTGGAGTGGACTAGCGGGAGGACCCACTTACGAGCAGTACTTC. V gene TRBV30 combines with J gene TRBJ2-7, with 13 bases matching TRBD2. Germline CDR1 and CDR2: GTSNPN and SVGIG (reference sequence). The CDR3 loop spans 16 amino acids. V shed 1 base, J shed 4 bases, and the junction held 7 bases outside the gene matches.

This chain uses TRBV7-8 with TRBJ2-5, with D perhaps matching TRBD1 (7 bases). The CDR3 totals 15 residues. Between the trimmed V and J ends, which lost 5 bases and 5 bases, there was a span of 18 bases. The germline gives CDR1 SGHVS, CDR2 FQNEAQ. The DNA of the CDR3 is TGTGCCAGCAGCCCGCGACAGGGACGGGGGGAGACCCAGTACTTC. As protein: CASSPRQGRGETQYF.

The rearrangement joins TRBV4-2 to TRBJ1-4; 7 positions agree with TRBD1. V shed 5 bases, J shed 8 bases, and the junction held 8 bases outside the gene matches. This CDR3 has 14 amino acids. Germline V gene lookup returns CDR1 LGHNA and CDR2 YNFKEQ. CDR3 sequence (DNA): TGTGCCAGCAGCTATTACCAGGGGGTCGAAAAACTGTTTTTT. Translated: CASSYYQGVEKLFF.

The CDR3 sequence: CAWSGLTGKQPQHF. The CDR3 DNA is TGTGCCTGGAGTGGATTGACAGGGAAGCAGCCCCAGCATTTT. The chain is built from TRBV30 and TRBJ1-5, with 7 nucleotides matching TRBD1. The V segment lost 1 base and the J segment 7 bases; nucleotides outside the gene matches: 7. Germline lookup yields CDR1 GTSNPN and CDR2 SVGIG (reference sequence). The CDR3 is 14 amino acids.

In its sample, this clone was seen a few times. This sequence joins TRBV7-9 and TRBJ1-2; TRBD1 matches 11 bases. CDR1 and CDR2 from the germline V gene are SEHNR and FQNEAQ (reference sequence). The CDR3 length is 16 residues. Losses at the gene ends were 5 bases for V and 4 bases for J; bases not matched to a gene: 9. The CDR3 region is CASSNRTGGSVYGYTF. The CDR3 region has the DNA TGTGCCAGCAGCAATCGGACAGGGGGCTCTGTCTATGGCTACACCTTC.

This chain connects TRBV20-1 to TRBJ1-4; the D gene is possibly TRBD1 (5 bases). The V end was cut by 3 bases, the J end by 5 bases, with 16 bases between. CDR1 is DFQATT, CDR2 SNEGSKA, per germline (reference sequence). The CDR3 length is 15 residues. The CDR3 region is CSASRAAGNNEKLFF. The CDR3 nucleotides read TGCAGTGCTAGTAGGGCGGCAGGGAACAATGAAAAACTGTTTTTT.

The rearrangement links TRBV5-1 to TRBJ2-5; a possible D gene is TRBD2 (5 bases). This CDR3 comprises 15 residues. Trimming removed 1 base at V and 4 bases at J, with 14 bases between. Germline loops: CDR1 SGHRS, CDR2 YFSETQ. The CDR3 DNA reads TGCGCCAGCAGCTTGTCAGGTGGGAGTTCAGAGACCCAGTACTTC. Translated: CASSLSGGSSETQYF.

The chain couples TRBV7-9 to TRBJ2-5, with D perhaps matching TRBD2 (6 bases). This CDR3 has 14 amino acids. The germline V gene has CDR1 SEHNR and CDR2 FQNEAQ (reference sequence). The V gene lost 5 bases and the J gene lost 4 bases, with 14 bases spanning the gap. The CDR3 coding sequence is TGTGCCAGCAGCCCGGCATGGGGAGGAGAGACCCAGTACTTC. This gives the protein CASSPAWGGETQYF.

CDR3 in DNA: TGCGCCAGCAGCCCGGGGACAGGGACGGGGAACTATGGCTACACCTTC. Its translation: CASSPGTGTGNYGYTF. The rearrangement uses TRBV5-1 and TRBJ1-2, with 9 bases matching TRBD1. Germline CDR1 reads SGHRS; CDR2 reads YFSETQ. After removal of 4 bases from V and 2 bases from J, the junction contained 9 bases not matched to a gene. The CDR3 sequence is 16 residues long.

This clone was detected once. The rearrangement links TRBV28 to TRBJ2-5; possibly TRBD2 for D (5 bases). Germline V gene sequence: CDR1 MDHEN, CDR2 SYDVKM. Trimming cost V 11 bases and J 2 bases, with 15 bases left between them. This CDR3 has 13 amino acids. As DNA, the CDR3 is TGTGCCCCCCCCCGTAGCGAACAAGAGACCCAGTACTTC. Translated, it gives CAPPRSEQETQYF.

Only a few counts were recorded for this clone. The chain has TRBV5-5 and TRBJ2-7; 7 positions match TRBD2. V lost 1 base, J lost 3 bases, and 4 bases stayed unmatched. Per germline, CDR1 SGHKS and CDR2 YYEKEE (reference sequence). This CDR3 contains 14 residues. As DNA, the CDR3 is TGTGCCAGCAGCTTGCGCGGGGGAAGCTACGAGCAGTACTTC. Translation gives CASSLRGGSYEQYF.

In DNA form, the CDR3 reads TGTGCCAGCAGCACCCTGACGGGAACAGATACGCAGTATTTT. As protein: CASSTLTGTDTQYF. The chain links TRBV5-5 to TRBJ2-3; D is perhaps TRBD2 (5 bases). V was pared by 4 bases and J by 3 bases, with 12 bases between. Germline values: CDR1 SGHKS, CDR2 YYEKEE (reference sequence). The CDR3 covers 14 residues.

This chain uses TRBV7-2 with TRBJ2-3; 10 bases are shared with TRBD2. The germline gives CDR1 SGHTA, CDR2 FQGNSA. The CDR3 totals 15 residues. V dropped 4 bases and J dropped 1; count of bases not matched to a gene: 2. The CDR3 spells CASSSGLAGTDTQYF. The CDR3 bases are TGTGCCAGCAGCTCAGGACTAGCGGGCACAGATACGCAGTATTTT. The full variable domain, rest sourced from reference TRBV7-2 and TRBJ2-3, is GAGVSQSPSNKVTEKGKDVELRCDPISGHTALYWYRQSLGQGLEFLIYFQGNSAPDKSGLPSDRFSAERTGGSVSTLTIQRTQQEDSAVYLCASSSGLAGTDTQYFGPGTRLTVL.

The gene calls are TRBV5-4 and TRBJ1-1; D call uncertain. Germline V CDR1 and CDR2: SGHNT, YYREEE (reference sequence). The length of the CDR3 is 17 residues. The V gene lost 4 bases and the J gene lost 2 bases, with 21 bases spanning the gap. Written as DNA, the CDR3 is TGTGCCAGCAGCAAAGGGTCTCGTTTCGGGGAAAACACTGAAGCTTTCTTT. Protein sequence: CASSKGSRFGENTEAFF.

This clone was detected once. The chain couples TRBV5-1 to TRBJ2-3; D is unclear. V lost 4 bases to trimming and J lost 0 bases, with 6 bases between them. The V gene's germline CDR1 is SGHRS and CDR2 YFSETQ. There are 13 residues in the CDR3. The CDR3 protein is CASSTASTDTQYF. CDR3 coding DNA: TGCGCCAGCAGCACAGCAAGCACAGATACGCAGTATTTT.

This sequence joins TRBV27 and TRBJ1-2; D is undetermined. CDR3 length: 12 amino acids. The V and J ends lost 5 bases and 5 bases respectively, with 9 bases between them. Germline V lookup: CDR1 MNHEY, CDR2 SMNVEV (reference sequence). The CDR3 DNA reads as TGTGCCAGCAGTCGGGTTGGTTATGGCTACACCTTC. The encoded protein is CASSRVGYGYTF.

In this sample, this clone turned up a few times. The CDR3 DNA reads as TGTGCCAGTAGTCCCCGGACAGGGGGTAATTCACCCCTCCACTTT. Protein product: CASSPRTGGNSPLHF. The V and J genes are TRBV19 and TRBJ1-6; 10 bases align to TRBD1. This CDR3 contains 15 residues. Germline assignment: CDR1 LNHDA and CDR2 SQIVND (reference sequence). The V segment lost 5 bases and the J segment 6 bases; nucleotides outside the gene matches: 4.

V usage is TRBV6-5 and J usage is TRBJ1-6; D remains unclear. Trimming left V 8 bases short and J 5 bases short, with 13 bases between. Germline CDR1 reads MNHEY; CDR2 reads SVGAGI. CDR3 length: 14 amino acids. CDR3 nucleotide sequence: TGTGCCAGCGGAAGAACAGAGAATAATTCACCCCTCCACTTT. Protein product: CASGRTENNSPLHF.

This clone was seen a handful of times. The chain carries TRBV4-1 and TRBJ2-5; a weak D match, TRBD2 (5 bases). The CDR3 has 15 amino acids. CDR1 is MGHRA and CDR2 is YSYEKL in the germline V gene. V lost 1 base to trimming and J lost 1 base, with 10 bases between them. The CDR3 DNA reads TGCGCCAGCAGCCAAGTAGGGAGCGGCCAAGAGACCCAGTACTTC. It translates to CASSQVGSGQETQYF.

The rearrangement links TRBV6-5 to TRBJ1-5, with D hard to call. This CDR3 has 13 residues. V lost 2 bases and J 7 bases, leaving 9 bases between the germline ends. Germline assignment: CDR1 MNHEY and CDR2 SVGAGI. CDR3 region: CASSYGPKQPQHF. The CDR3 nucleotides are TGTGCCAGCAGTTACGGGCCAAAACAGCCCCAGCATTTT.